This is a list of T cell receptor beta chains from one sample in a study of blood T cell repertoires in COVID-19. TCRdb's table, derived via immunoSEQ multiplex PCR, lists solely in-frame clones and lacks some. This repertoire shows about 240,000 clones, around four fifths found once; its top ten account for around 11%. Sample: peripheral blood. These receptors all stem from a woman in her fifties or sixties with active or convalescent COVID-19. CDR3s include the opening cysteine and the closing phenylalanine or tryptophan. D genes are given only for firm matches. Clone size is not always given. Where it is, it says once, few, many or a class for expanded clones.

NA | 13 | TRBJ1-2 | NA | TRBV19 | TGTGCCAGTAGCCCGGACAGAGACTATGGCTACACCTTC | CASSPDRDYGYTF
NA | 14 | TRBJ1-1 | NA | TRBV7-2 | TGTGCCAGCAGCCCTTCATATTACAAGTACGAAGCTTTCTTT | CASSPSYYKYEAFF
NA | 15 | TRBJ1-4 | NA | TRBV4-3 | TGCGCCAGCAGCCAAGGGGGGGCAACTAATGAAAAACTGTTTTTT | CASSQGGATNEKLFF
NA | 15 | TRBJ2-3 | NA | TRBV27 | TGTGCCAGCAGTTTCACCCTGCAGGGGACAGATACGCAGTATTTT | CASSFTLQGTDTQYF
NA | 14 | TRBJ1-1 | NA | TRBV21-1 | TGTGCCAGCAGGATCAGGAAACAGAACACTGAAGCTTTCTTT | CASRIRKQNTEAFF
NA | 14 | TRBJ1-2 | NA | TRBV30 | TGTGCCTGGAGTGACAGGTTGTCGAACTATGGCTACACCTTC | CAWSDRLSNYGYTF
NA | 11 | TRBJ1-2 | NA | TRBV5-6 | TGTGCCAGCAGCTTGGTGGAGTTCTACACCTTC | CASSLVEFYTF
TRBD1 | 17 | TRBJ1-5 | NA | TRBV18 | TGTGCCAGCTCACCAGGGGCAGGGGGCACGGGCAATCAGCCCCAGCATTTT | CASSPGAGGTGNQPQHF
NA | 15 | TRBJ1-5 | NA | TRBV18 | TGTGCCAGCTCAGCCGACAGACATAGCAATCAGCCCCAGCATTTT | CASSADRHSNQPQHF
NA | 14 | TRBJ2-5 | NA | TRBV5-1 | TGCGCCAGCAGCTTGGGGGCAGAACTAGAGACCCAGTACTTC | CASSLGAELETQYF
NA | 15 | TRBJ2-1 | NA | TRBV5-4 | TGTGCCAGCAGCTTGGGCTGGAGCTCCTACAATGAGCAGTTCTTC | CASSLGWSSYNEQFF
NA | 13 | TRBJ2-2 | NA | TRBV4-3 | TGCGCCAGCAGCCCGGACTGGGGCGGGGAGCTGTTTTTT | CASSPDWGGELFF
TRBD1 | 14 | TRBJ2-7 | NA | TRBV10-2 | TGCGCCAGTACGGACAGGTGGGATTCCTACGAGCAGTACTTC | CASTDRWDSYEQYF
NA | 13 | TRBJ1-2 | NA | TRBV7-8 | TGTGCCAGCAGCTCCGGTGGAAGGGGTGGCTACACCTTC | CASSSGGRGGYTF
TRBD2 | 15 | TRBJ2-1 | NA | TRBV7-2 | TGTGCCAGCAGCGGAACCGGGACTAGGCTCAATGAGCAGTTCTTC | CASSGTGTRLNEQFF
NA | 15 | TRBJ1-3 | NA | TRBV18 | TGTGCCAGCTCACCCCCGGAAGGCCTCAGGGACACCATATATTTT | CASSPPEGLRDTIYF
NA | 15 | TRBJ1-6 | NA | TRBV6-4 | TGTGCCAGCAGTGACTCAAACGGCTATAATTCACCCCTCCACTTT | CASSDSNGYNSPLHF
TRBD2 | 15 | TRBJ2-1 | NA | TRBV29-1 | TGCAGCGTCCTACGGGGGGGAAGCTCCTACAATGAGCAGTTCTTC | CSVLRGGSSYNEQFF
NA | 12 | TRBJ1-2 | NA | TRBV10-2 | TGCGCCAGCAGTAACGGGGGTTATGGCTACACCTTC | CASSNGGYGYTF
NA | 16 | TRBJ1-2 | NA | TRBV18 | TGTGCCAGCTCACCACCGGTAAAAACAGTATCGGCCCTCTACACCTTC | CASSPPVKTVSALYTF
TRBD2 | 16 | TRBJ2-1 | NA | TRBV10-3 | TGTGCCATCAGAGGACTAGCGGGAAAGGGGTACAATGAGCAGTTCTTC | CAIRGLAGKGYNEQFF
NA | 13 | TRBJ2-5 | NA | TRBV5-6 | TGTGCCAGCTTCACAGGGTCACAAGAGACCCAGTACTTC | CASFTGSQETQYF
NA | 13 | TRBJ1-4 | NA | TRBV24-1 | TGTGCCACCAGTAGCGGCCAGAATGAAAAACTGTTTTTT | CATSSGQNEKLFF
TRBD1 | 13 | TRBJ1-3 | NA | TRBV5-1 | TGCGCCAGCAGCTTGTTACAGGGGGACACCATATATTTT | CASSLLQGDTIYF
TRBD2 | 14 | TRBJ2-4 | NA | TRBV7-3 | TGTGCCAGCGGACTAGGGGAGATCAAAAACATTCAGTACTTC | CASGLGEIKNIQYF
TRBD1 | 15 | TRBJ1-2 | NA | TRBV5-1 | TGCGCCAGCAGCTTGGCGGACAGGGGCTATCCTGGCTACACCTTC | CASSLADRGYPGYTF
NA | 15 | TRBJ1-6 | hyperexpanded | TRBV2 | TGTGCCAGCAGTGAACCCACGACATATAATTCACCCCTCCACTTT | CASSEPTTYNSPLHF